Presented here are 25 T cell receptor beta chains from one specimen sequenced in a study of shared clonotypes between healthy human individuals. Measured with immunoSEQ multiplex PCR; TCRdb has only the in-frame clones, and not every one. Among 640,000 or so clones listed, 72% were seen once. The sample taken for sequencing was memory CD4+ T cells sorted from blood. The subset here: CD45RA-negative fraction. The receptors here all came from a woman aged 25 to 39 in good health.

The chain carries TRBV27 and TRBJ1-1; TRBD1 might be the D (6 bases). This CDR3 has 16 residues. Germline CDR1 reads MNHEY; CDR2 reads SMNVEV (reference sequence). V was cut by 2 bases and J by 1 base, with 14 bases left in between. In nucleotides, the CDR3 is TGTGCCAGCAGTTTAGGGCAGGGGCTCCAGAACACTGAAGCTTTCTTT. Protein: CASSLGQGLQNTEAFF.

V usage is TRBV4-2 and J usage is TRBJ2-2; possibly TRBD2 for D (5 bases). V was pared by 8 bases and J by 5 bases, with 9 bases between. This CDR3 contains 12 residues. From germline, CDR1 is LGHNA and CDR2 YNFKEQ. CDR3 loop: CASGRGTGELFF. CDR3 in DNA: TGTGCCAGCGGGAGAGGAACCGGGGAGCTGTTTTTT.

The chain has TRBV5-1 and TRBJ2-3, with 8 bases identical to TRBD2. The CDR3 totals 15 residues. With V trimmed by 0 bases and J by 2 bases, 2 bases remained unmatched. Germline lookup yields CDR1 SGHRS and CDR2 YFSETQ. CDR3 nucleotide sequence: TGCGCCAGCAGCTTGGCAGGACTAGCCACAGATACGCAGTATTTT. Its protein is CASSLAGLATDTQYF.

This sequence joins TRBV18 and TRBJ1-5, with TRBD1 as a possible D gene (6 bases). The CDR3 runs to 15 residues. V lost 5 bases and J 1 base, leaving 12 bases between the germline ends. The V gene's germline CDR1 is KGHSH and CDR2 LQKENI. The CDR3 bases are TGTGCCAGCTCAGCAGGGGTGATAAGCAATCAGCCCCAGCATTTT. As protein: CASSAGVISNQPQHF.

The rearrangement uses TRBV15 and TRBJ2-7, with D possibly TRBD1 on 6 matching bases. Per the germline V gene, CDR1 is LNHNV and CDR2 is YYDKDF (reference sequence). The V and J ends lost 5 bases and 6 bases respectively, with 26 bases between them. CDR3 size: 17 residues. DNA of the CDR3: TGTGCCACCAGCCTCCCCGTGAGGGGGTTCGTGTTAGGCGAGCAGTACTTC. Amino acids: CATSLPVRGFVLGEQYF.

The sample holds many counts of this clone. The chain combines TRBV11-2 with TRBJ1-1; tentative D call: TRBD1 (5 bases). CDR1 is SGHAT, CDR2 FQNNGV, per germline. CDR3 length: 14 amino acids. Trimming removed 2 bases from V and 6 bases from J, with 13 bases in between. In nucleotides, the CDR3 is TGTGCCAGCAGCTTATTTTTGGGGGGGGCTGAAGCTTTCTTT. It is translated as CASSLFLGGAEAFF.

This clone was observed many times. This chain joins TRBV28 and TRBJ2-7, with 9 nucleotides matching TRBD2. Germline V gives CDR1 MDHEN, CDR2 SYDVKM. The trim removed 2 bases at V and 0 bases at J, leaving 17 bases unmatched. The CDR3 covers 20 residues. The CDR3 sequence is CASSLTRDRVAGAISYEQYF. In DNA, the CDR3 is TGTGCCAGCAGTTTAACTAGGGACAGAGTAGCGGGAGCTATCTCCTACGAGCAGTACTTC.

This rearrangement joins TRBV19 to TRBJ1-4; a possible D gene is TRBD1 (6 bases). V was trimmed by 6 bases and J by 2 bases, leaving 16 bases between them. CDR1 LNHDA and CDR2 SQIVND come from the germline V gene (reference sequence). The CDR3 sequence is 16 residues long. The CDR3 region is CASSTLGGATNEKLFF. In DNA form, the CDR3 reads TGTGCCAGTAGCACTCTTGGGGGCGCTACTAATGAAAAACTGTTTTTT.

This clone has only a few counts. The chain joins TRBV11-2 to TRBJ1-4; 9 nucleotides line up with TRBD1. Unmatched junction bases numbered 17, after V lost 2 bases and J lost 7 bases. Per germline, CDR1 SGHAT and CDR2 FQNNGV. This CDR3 is built from 19 residues. In DNA form, the CDR3 reads TGTGCCAGCAGCTTATATACCCCTTTGGGACAGGGATTCGGTGAAAAACTGTTTTTT. Amino acids: CASSLYTPLGQGFGEKLFF.

This clone was seen once. The same CDR3 can be traced to other DNA sequences in this sample. This chain connects TRBV5-1 to TRBJ1-5; D remains unclear. The CDR3 totals 14 residues. Trimming cost V 5 bases and J 4 bases, with 13 bases left between them. Germline V gene data show CDR1 as SGHRS and CDR2 as YFSETQ. The CDR3 loop is CASRSDPGNQPQHF. The CDR3 bases are TGCGCCAGCAGATCGGACCCCGGGAATCAGCCCCAGCATTTT. The variable domain in full, completed from reference TRBV5-1 and TRBJ1-5, reads KAGVTQTPRYLIKTRGQQVTLSCSPISGHRSVSWYQQTPGQGLQFLFEYFSETQRNKGNFPGRFSGRQFSNSRSEMNVSTLELGDSALYLCASRSDPGNQPQHFGDGTRLSIL.

This clone was seen a few times. The genes are TRBV7-9 and TRBJ2-7, with 7 bases identical to TRBD2. Trimming cost V 5 bases and J 4 bases; bases outside gene matches: 5. Per germline, CDR1 SEHNR and CDR2 FQNEAQ (reference sequence). The CDR3 has 13 amino acids. CDR3 in amino acids: CASSPGLVYEQYF. CDR3 DNA sequence: TGTGCCAGCAGCCCCGGACTAGTATACGAGCAGTACTTC.

Only one count was recorded for this clone. The chain employs TRBV2 and TRBJ2-5; 10 nucleotides agree with TRBD2. This CDR3 has 17 residues. The V segment lost 4 bases and the J segment 5 bases; nucleotides outside the gene matches: 13. Per germline, CDR1 SNHLY and CDR2 FYNNEI. The CDR3 protein is CASSGASGRAISETQYF. The CDR3 DNA reads TGTGCCAGCAGTGGGGCCAGCGGGAGGGCCATCTCGGAGACCCAGTACTTC.

This clone was counted once. The genes are TRBV6-1 and TRBJ1-5; 7 nucleotides agree with TRBD1. Germline-derived CDR1 and CDR2 are MNHNS and SASEGT. The CDR3 covers 13 residues. The V and J ends lost 8 bases and 5 bases, in that order; junction bases with no gene match: 6. CDR3 DNA sequence: TGTGCCAGCGGGACAGAGCTACATCAGCCCCAGCATTTT. This sequence encodes CASGTELHQPQHF.

This clone was seen only once. This sample includes further DNA sequences coding for the same CDR3. The chain joins TRBV15 to TRBJ2-3, with 9 positions matching TRBD2. The CDR3 length is 16 residues. Trimming at V came to 3 bases and at J to 2 bases, leaving 6 bases not matched to a gene. Germline CDR1 and CDR2: LNHNV and YYDKDF (reference sequence). The CDR3 DNA is TGTGCCACCAGCAGGGTAGCGGGAGCTATCACAGATACGCAGTATTTT. This translates into CATSRVAGAITDTQYF. Supplemented by reference TRBV15 and TRBJ2-3, the full variable domain reads DAMVIQNPRYQVTQFGKPVTLSCSQTLNHNVMYWYQQKSSQAPKLLFHYYDKDFNNEADTPDNFQSRRPNTSFCFLDIRSPGLGDTAMYLCATSRVAGAITDTQYFGPGTRLTVL.

This chain links TRBV6-5 with TRBJ1-1; D not resolved. The CDR3 is made up of 15 amino acids. Deletions cut 0 bases from V and 2 bases from J, with 10 bases between. Germline assignment: CDR1 MNHEY and CDR2 SVGAGI. The CDR3 coding sequence is TGTGCCAGCAGTTACTCAATTCAGGATAACACTGAAGCTTTCTTT. It translates to CASSYSIQDNTEAFF.

Comments on this clone: Within the sample, other DNA sequences also encode this same CDR3. The chain recombines TRBV7-3 with TRBJ1-1, with D perhaps matching TRBD1 (5 bases). The CDR3 is 14 amino acids. Per the germline V gene, CDR1 is SGHTA and CDR2 is FQGTGA. V lost 2 bases to trimming and J lost 1 base, with 8 bases between them. This CDR3 is CASSLQGGNTEAFF. CDR3 nucleotides: TGTGCCAGCAGCTTACAGGGCGGGAACACTGAAGCTTTCTTT.

The rearrangement links TRBV5-3 to TRBJ1-5; D gene ambiguous. TRBV5-3 is flagged as an ORF with uncertain function. The V gene lost 4 bases and the J gene lost 7 bases, with 15 bases spanning the gap. This CDR3 spans 14 amino acids. This CDR3 is CARSRWGYGQPQHF. The CDR3 region has the DNA TGTGCCAGAAGCCGCTGGGGTTACGGGCAGCCCCAGCATTTT.

The genes are TRBV30 and TRBJ2-1; 10 bases are shared with TRBD2. Trimming cost V 1 base and J 8 bases; bases outside gene matches: 17. The CDR3 sequence is 18 residues long. CDR1 is GTSNPN, CDR2 SVGIG, per germline (reference sequence). CDR3 residues: CAWSAQSGRAGGLDEQFF. The CDR3 DNA is TGTGCCTGGAGTGCCCAAAGCGGGAGGGCCGGAGGGTTGGATGAGCAGTTCTTC.

V gene TRBV19 combines with J gene TRBJ2-5, with 12 bases that match TRBD2. The J call is in doubt because the DNA end fits TRBJ2-7 better. Germline V gene data show CDR1 as LNHDA and CDR2 as SQIVND (reference sequence). The CDR3 is 16 amino acids. The CDR3 region is CASSIGTSGATYEQYF. DNA of the CDR3: TGTGCCAGTAGTATAGGGACTAGCGGGGCAACCTACGAGCAGTACTTC.

The rearrangement links TRBV2 to TRBJ2-5; D assignment may be TRBD1 or TRBD2 (6 bases each). This CDR3 is built from 14 residues. Trimming took off 8 bases at V and 5 bases at J, with 18 bases between the two ends. CDR1 SNHLY and CDR2 FYNNEI come from the germline V gene. As DNA, the CDR3 is TGTGCCAGCCGAGGGGGGAGAGCACGGGAGACCCAGTACTTC. As protein: CASRGGRARETQYF. The complete variable domain, with remaining parts taken from reference TRBV2 and TRBJ2-5, reads EPEVTQTPSHQVTQMGQEVILRCVPISNHLYFYWYRQILGQKVEFLVSFYNNEISEKSEIFDDQFSVERPDGSNFTLKIRSTKLEDSAMYFCASRGGRARETQYFGPGTRLLVL.

V usage is TRBV25-1 and J usage is TRBJ2-2; the match to TRBD1 covers 8 bases. CDR1 and CDR2 from the germline V gene are MGHDK and SYGVNS. The CDR3 covers 15 residues. Trimming removed 8 bases from V and 4 bases from J; junction bases left unmatched: 9. For the CDR3, the DNA is TGTGCCAGCGGGGGAGGACAGGGAGGCACCGGGGAGCTGTTTTTT. It translates to CASGGGQGGTGELFF. Full variable domain (missing parts from reference TRBV25-1 and TRBJ2-2): EADIYQTPRYLVIGTGKKITLECSQTMGHDKMYWYQQDPGMELHLIHYSYGVNSTEKGDLSSESTVSRIRTEHFPLTLESARPSHTSQYLCASGGGQGGTGELFFGEGSRLTVL.

The chain has TRBV5-1 and TRBJ2-7, with a tentative D call TRBD1 (5 bases). CDR3 size: 11 residues. Trimming cost V 7 bases and J 2 bases, with 7 bases left between them. Germline-derived CDR1 and CDR2 are SGHRS and YFSETQ. This chain's CDR3 is CASATAYEQYF. In DNA form, the CDR3 reads TGCGCCAGCGCGACAGCCTACGAGCAGTACTTC.

The chain links TRBV27 to TRBJ2-2, with D perhaps matching TRBD1 (5 bases). The germline CDR1 and CDR2 sequences are MNHEY and SMNVEV (reference sequence). V lost 7 bases and J 2 bases, leaving 17 bases between the germline ends. This CDR3 contains 16 residues. Here the CDR3 DNA reads TGTGCCAGCACACAGTGGGCGACAGAAAACACCGGGGAGCTGTTTTTT. Amino acid sequence: CASTQWATENTGELFF.

At least ten counts were recorded for this clone. The CDR3 nucleotides are TGTGCCAGCAGCTCGGGATTCGGAACCGGGGAGCTGTTTTTT. It translates to CASSSGFGTGELFF. The rearrangement joins TRBV11-1 to TRBJ2-2; tentative D call: TRBD2 (5 bases). CDR1 SGHAT and CDR2 FQDESV come from the germline V gene (reference sequence). The CDR3 is 14 amino acids. The V and J ends lost 4 bases and 5 bases respectively, with 11 bases between them.

V is TRBV19 and J is TRBJ2-1; D is possibly TRBD2 (6 bases). The germline CDR1 and CDR2 sequences are LNHDA and SQIVND (reference sequence). The V and J ends lost 6 bases and 5 bases respectively, with 14 bases between them. The CDR3 consists of 14 residues. The CDR3 here is CASSSGAGNNEQFF. CDR3 nucleotide sequence: TGTGCCAGTAGCTCGGGAGCCGGGAACAATGAGCAGTTCTTC.